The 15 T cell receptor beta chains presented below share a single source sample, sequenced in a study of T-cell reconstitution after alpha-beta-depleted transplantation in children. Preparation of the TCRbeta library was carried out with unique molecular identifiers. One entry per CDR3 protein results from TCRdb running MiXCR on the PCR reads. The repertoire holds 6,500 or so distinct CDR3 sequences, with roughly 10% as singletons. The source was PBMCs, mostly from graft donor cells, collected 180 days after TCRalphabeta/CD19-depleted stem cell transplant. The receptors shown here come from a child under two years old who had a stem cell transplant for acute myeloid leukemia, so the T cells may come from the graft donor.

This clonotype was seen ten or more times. As DNA, the CDR3 is TGCAGTGCTAGAGATTACCGCCCCGGGGAGCTGTTTTTT. It yields the protein CSARDYRPGELFF. The V call is TRBV20-1, the J call TRBJ2-2; D is unclear. Trimming pared 0 bases from V and 6 bases from J, leaving 8 bases between. CDR1 and CDR2 from the germline V gene are DFQATT and SNEGSKA (reference sequence). There are 13 residues in the CDR3.

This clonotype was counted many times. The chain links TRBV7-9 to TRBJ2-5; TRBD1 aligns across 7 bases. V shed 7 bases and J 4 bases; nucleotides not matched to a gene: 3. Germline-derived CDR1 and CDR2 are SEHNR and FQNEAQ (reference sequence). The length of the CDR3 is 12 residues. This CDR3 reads CASNRQGETQYF. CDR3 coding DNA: TGTGCCAGCAACCGACAGGGAGAGACCCAGTACTTC.

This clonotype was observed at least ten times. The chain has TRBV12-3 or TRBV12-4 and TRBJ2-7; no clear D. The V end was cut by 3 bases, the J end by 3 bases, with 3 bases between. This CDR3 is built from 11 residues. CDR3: CASSFGYEQYF. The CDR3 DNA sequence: TGTGCCAGCAGTTTCGGCTACGAGCAGTACTTC.

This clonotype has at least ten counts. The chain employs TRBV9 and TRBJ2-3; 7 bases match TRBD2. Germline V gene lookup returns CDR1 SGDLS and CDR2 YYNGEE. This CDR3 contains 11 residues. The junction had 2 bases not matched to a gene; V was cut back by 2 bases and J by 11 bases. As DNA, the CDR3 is TGTGCCAGCAGCGTCGGGGAGGGGCAGTATTTT. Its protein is CASSVGEGQYF.

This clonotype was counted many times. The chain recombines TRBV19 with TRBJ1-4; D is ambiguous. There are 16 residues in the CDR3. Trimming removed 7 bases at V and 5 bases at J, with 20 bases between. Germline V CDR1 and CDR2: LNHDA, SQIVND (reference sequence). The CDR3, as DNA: TGTGCCAGTAAGACCAGGCATCTACAACTAAATGAAAAACTGTTTTTT. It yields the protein CASKTRHLQLNEKLFF.

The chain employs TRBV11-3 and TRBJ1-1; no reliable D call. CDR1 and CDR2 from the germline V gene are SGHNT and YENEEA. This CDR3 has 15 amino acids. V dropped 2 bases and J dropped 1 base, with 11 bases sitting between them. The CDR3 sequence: CASSLSRTSNTEAFF. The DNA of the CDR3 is TGTGCCAGCAGCTTATCCCGGACCTCGAACACTGAAGCTTTCTTT.

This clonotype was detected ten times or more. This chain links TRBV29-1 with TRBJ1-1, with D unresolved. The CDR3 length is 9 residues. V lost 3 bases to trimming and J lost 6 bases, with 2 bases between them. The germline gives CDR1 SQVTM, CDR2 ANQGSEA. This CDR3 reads CSVDSEAFF. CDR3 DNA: TGCAGCGTTGACTCTGAAGCTTTCTTT. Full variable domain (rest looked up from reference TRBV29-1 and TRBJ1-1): SAVISQKPSRDICQRGTSLTIQCQVDSQVTMMFWYRQQPGQSLTLIATANQGSEATYESGFVIDKFPISRPNLTFSTLTVSNMSPEDSSIYLCSVDSEAFFGQGTRLTVV.

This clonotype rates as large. CDR3 DNA: TGCAGTGCCGCGCGGGAGTTGGCCTACAATGAGCAGTTCTTC. It translates to CSAARELAYNEQFF. The genes are TRBV20-1 and TRBJ2-1; 7 bases fit TRBD2. With V trimmed by 6 bases and J by 2 bases, 7 bases remained unmatched. The germline CDR1 and CDR2 sequences are DFQATT and SNEGSKA (reference sequence). This CDR3 has 14 amino acids.

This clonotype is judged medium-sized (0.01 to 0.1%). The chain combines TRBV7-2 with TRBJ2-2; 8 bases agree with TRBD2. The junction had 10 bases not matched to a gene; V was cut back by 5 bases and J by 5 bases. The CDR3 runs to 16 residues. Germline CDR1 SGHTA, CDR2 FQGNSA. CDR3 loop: CASSGLAGTWTGELFF. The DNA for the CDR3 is TGTGCCAGCAGCGGACTAGCTGGAACGTGGACCGGGGAGCTGTTTTTT.

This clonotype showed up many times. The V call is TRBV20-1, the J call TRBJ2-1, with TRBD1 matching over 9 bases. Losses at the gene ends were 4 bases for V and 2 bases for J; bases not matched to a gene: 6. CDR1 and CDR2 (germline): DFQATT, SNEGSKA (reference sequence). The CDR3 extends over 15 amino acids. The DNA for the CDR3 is TGCAGTGCTACCTCCGGGACAGGGCCCTACAATGAGCAGTTCTTC. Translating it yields CSATSGTGPYNEQFF.

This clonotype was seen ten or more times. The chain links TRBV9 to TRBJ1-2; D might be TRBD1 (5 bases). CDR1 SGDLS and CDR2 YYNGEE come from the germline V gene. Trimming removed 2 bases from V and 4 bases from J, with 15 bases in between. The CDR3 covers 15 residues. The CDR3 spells CASSVTVGEGYGYTF. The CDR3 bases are TGTGCCAGCAGCGTGACGGTGGGGGAGGGCTATGGCTACACCTTC.

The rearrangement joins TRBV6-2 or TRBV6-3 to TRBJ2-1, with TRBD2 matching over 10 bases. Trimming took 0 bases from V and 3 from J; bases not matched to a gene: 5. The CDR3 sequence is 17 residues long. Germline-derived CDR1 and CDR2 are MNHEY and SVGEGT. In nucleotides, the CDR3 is TGTGCCAGCAGTTACTCGATTTGGACTAGCGGCTACAATGAGCAGTTCTTC. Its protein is CASSYSIWTSGYNEQFF.

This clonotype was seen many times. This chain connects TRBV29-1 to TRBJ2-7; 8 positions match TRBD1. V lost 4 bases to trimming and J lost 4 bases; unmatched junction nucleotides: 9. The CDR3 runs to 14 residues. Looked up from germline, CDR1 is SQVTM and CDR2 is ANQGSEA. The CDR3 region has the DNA TGCAGCGTTGTTATCCAGGGGGCTGGGTACGAGCAGTACTTC. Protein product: CSVVIQGAGYEQYF.

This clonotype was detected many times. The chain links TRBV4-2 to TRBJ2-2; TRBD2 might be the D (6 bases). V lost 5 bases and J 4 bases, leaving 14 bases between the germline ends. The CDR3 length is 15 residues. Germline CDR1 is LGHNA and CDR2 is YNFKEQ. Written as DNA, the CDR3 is TGTGCCAGCAGCATAGCGGCAGGCGGCACCGGGGAGCTGTTTTTT. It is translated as CASSIAAGGTGELFF.

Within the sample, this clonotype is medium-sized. For the CDR3, the DNA is TGTGCCAGCAGTTTATCATACCAAGAGACCCAGTACTTC. This codes for CASSLSYQETQYF. The chain joins TRBV27 to TRBJ2-5; no reliable D call. Germline loops: CDR1 MNHEY, CDR2 SMNVEV (reference sequence). The CDR3 runs 13 residues. V gave up 0 bases and J gave up 0 bases, with 2 bases separating them.